Listed here are 25 T cell receptor beta chains from one sample, sequenced in a study of blood T cells in healthy people across ages. Primed by a sample-barcoded 5' primer and a J-beta primer mix, a second PCR proceeded for about 6 to 12 cycles. From the 5' RACE reads, TCRdb called clonotypes with MiXCR, one entry per CDR3 protein. The table has 1,500,000 or so distinct CDR3 sequences, 40% to 45% seen once; the top ten hold over 3.5%. The specimen sequenced was blood. All receptors derive from a woman younger than 35 in good health.

CDR3 residues: CSVVLASTEAFF. CDR3 bases: TGCAGCGTTGTGTTGGCTTCAACTGAAGCTTTCTTT. This chain joins TRBV29-1 and TRBJ1-1; D uncertain. V lost 4 bases and J lost 5, with 11 bases in between. Germline V CDR1 and CDR2: SQVTM, ANQGSEA. The CDR3 consists of 12 residues.

This clonotype was recorded a few times. CDR3 region: CASSLASYSYNSPLHF. Written as DNA, the CDR3 is TGTGCCAGCAGTTTAGCCTCTTACTCCTATAATTCACCCCTCCACTTT. The chain employs TRBV28 and TRBJ1-6; D unclear. The V end lost 2 bases, the J end lost 0 bases, and 8 bases lay between the germline ends. Germline-derived CDR1 and CDR2 are MDHEN and SYDVKM. CDR3 size: 16 residues.

The rearrangement uses TRBV4-3 and TRBJ1-6; D unclear. Trimming shortened V by 3 bases and J by 6 bases, and 15 bases separated the two germline ends. Germline assignment: CDR1 LGHNA and CDR2 YSLEER. The CDR3 contains 16 residues. The CDR3 spells CASSQEVLILNSPLHF. CDR3 nucleotides: TGCGCCAGCAGCCAGGAAGTACTAATTCTTAATTCACCCCTCCACTTT.

This rearrangement joins TRBV4-2 to TRBJ1-6, with D possibly matching TRBD1 (6 bases). V lost 1 base and J lost 10, with 14 bases in between. The CDR3 is 15 amino acids. From germline, CDR1 is LGHNA and CDR2 YNFKEQ. CDR3 bases: TGTGCCAGCAGCCAAGTTTACAGGGCCGAATCACCCCTCCACTTT. Translating gives CASSQVYRAESPLHF.

This chain joins TRBV11-1 and TRBJ2-1, with TRBD1 matching over 8 bases. In germline, CDR1 is SGHAT, CDR2 FQDESV (reference sequence). CDR3 length equals 13 residues. With 4 bases clipped from V and 10 bases from J, the junction kept 6 bases outside the gene matches. CDR3 DNA sequence: TGTGCCAGCAGCTCCGGGACAGGACGCGAGCAGTTCTTC. This encodes CASSSGTGREQFF.

The CDR3 loop is CASSVASGRIYEQYF. The CDR3 bases are TGTGCCAGCAGCGTAGCTAGCGGGAGGATCTACGAGCAGTACTTC. The rearrangement joins TRBV9 to TRBJ2-7; 11 positions agree with TRBD2. Germline-derived CDR1 and CDR2 are SGDLS and YYNGEE. The J segment lost 3 bases and the V segment lost 0 bases, leaving 2 bases of the junction unmatched. The CDR3 has 15 amino acids.

This chain uses TRBV12-3 or TRBV12-4 with TRBJ1-6; TRBD1 matches at 7 bases. Trimming cost V 6 bases and J 8 bases; bases outside gene matches: 4. The CDR3 consists of 13 residues. The chain's CDR3 is CASSYRGYSPLHF. The CDR3 DNA follows: TGTGCCAGCAGCTACAGGGGCTATTCACCCCTCCACTTT.

The chain uses TRBV4-2 and TRBJ2-2; 8 bases fit TRBD1. After removal of 0 bases from V and 6 bases from J, the junction contained 6 bases not matched to a gene. The length of the CDR3 is 16 residues. Germline V gene data show CDR1 as LGHNA and CDR2 as YNFKEQ. The CDR3 region has the DNA TGTGCCAGCAGCCAAGATGGGACAGGTTTCTCCGGGGAGCTGTTTTTT. This sequence encodes CASSQDGTGFSGELFF.

This clonotype was seen only a few times. The V call is TRBV9, the J call TRBJ2-7, with D uncertain. Deletions cut 4 bases from V and 7 bases from J, with 18 bases between. Germline V gene lookup returns CDR1 SGDLS and CDR2 YYNGEE. This CDR3 has 14 amino acids. The DNA of the CDR3 is TGTGCCAGCAGCACCCAGGCCTACTACAATGAGCAGTACTTC. Protein product: CASSTQAYYNEQYF.

The chain carries TRBV5-1 and TRBJ1-1; TRBD1 might be the D (5 bases). V lost 4 bases and J 0 bases, leaving 13 bases between the germline ends. There are 15 residues in the CDR3. Germline V CDR1 and CDR2: SGHRS, YFSETQ. CDR3 nucleotides: TGCGCCAGCAGCCTTGGGGGGTCTGTGAACACTGAAGCTTTCTTT. Its translation is CASSLGGSVNTEAFF.

This clonotype was recorded at least ten times. The chain is built from TRBV4-1 and TRBJ2-5; 8 nucleotides agree with TRBD1. The CDR3 totals 16 residues. Germline values: CDR1 MGHRA, CDR2 YSYEKL. V lost 5 bases, J lost 5 bases, and 13 bases stayed unmatched. Written as DNA, the CDR3 is TGCGCCAGCAGCACTTGGACAGGGTTGAACCCGGAGACCCAGTACTTC. It codes for CASSTWTGLNPETQYF.

The V gene is TRBV28, the J gene TRBJ2-5; D is possibly TRBD2 (6 bases). The germline V gene has CDR1 MDHEN and CDR2 SYDVKM. The CDR3 is made up of 15 amino acids. V lost 8 bases, J lost 1 base, and 17 bases lay in between. The CDR3 coding sequence is TGTGCCAGCGGCGGGACTCGACGGGTCCAAGAGACCCAGTACTTC. This encodes CASGGTRRVQETQYF.

V and J are TRBV20-1 and TRBJ2-1; TRBD2 is a possible D gene (6 bases). V was trimmed by 3 bases and J by 2 bases, leaving 17 bases between them. This CDR3 is built from 16 residues. Germline CDR1 reads DFQATT; CDR2 reads SNEGSKA (reference sequence). Here the CDR3 reads CSASPPGSGAYNEQFF. The DNA for the CDR3 is TGCAGTGCTAGTCCGCCCGGGAGCGGAGCCTACAATGAGCAGTTCTTC.

This clonotype was seen many times. The rearrangement joins TRBV6-2 or TRBV6-3 to TRBJ2-7; D gene ambiguous. This CDR3 spans 11 amino acids. Trimming pared 6 bases from V and 7 bases from J, leaving 10 bases between. The V gene's germline CDR1 is MNHEY and CDR2 SVGEGT. The CDR3 is CASRRAEEQYF. DNA of the CDR3: TGTGCCAGCAGACGGGCGGAAGAGCAGTACTTC.

The chain employs TRBV2 and TRBJ2-5; D is perhaps TRBD1 (5 bases). The J call is uncertain, as TRBJ2-7 better fits the DNA end. This CDR3 contains 12 residues. Germline CDR1 SNHLY, CDR2 FYNNEI. As DNA, the CDR3 is TGTGCCAGCCATGACAGCCACTACGAGCAGTACTTC. Its protein product is CASHDSHYEQYF.

The chain employs TRBV5-5 and TRBJ1-5; TRBD1 agrees at 8 bases. This CDR3 has 16 amino acids. The junction had 7 bases not matched to a gene; V was cut back by 0 bases and J by 5 bases. Per germline, CDR1 SGHKS and CDR2 YYEKEE (reference sequence). As DNA, the CDR3 is TGTGCCAGCAGCTTGGGGGGGACAGGACCCTATCAGCCCCAGCATTTT. Translating gives CASSLGGTGPYQPQHF.

The table lists this clonotype with a few counts. DNA of the CDR3: TGCGCCAGCAGCCAAGTGATTGGCGCCTACGAGCAGTACTTC. Translated: CASSQVIGAYEQYF. The genes are TRBV4-1 and TRBJ2-7, with no clear D. Looked up from germline, CDR1 is MGHRA and CDR2 is YSYEKL. This CDR3 comprises 14 residues. The germline V and J ends were trimmed by 1 base and 2 bases, with 9 bases remaining between them.

Concerning this clonotype itself: One end of the junction is discordant with germline, which a read error may explain. CDR3 protein: CASSFGSRTNTQYF. Written as DNA, the CDR3 is TGTGCCAGCAGCTTCGGGAGCCGCACAAATACGCAGTATTTT. The rearrangement uses TRBV7-2 and TRBJ2-3; TRBD2 is a possible D gene (6 bases). The CDR3 totals 14 residues. Per germline, CDR1 SGHTA and CDR2 FQGNSA.

This clonotype occurred a few times. This chain connects TRBV20-1 to TRBJ2-7; weak D call: TRBD1 (5 bases). The germline V gene has CDR1 DFQATT and CDR2 SNEGSKA (reference sequence). V was shortened by 0 bases and J by 5 bases, with 11 bases between the two germline ends. The CDR3 is 13 amino acids. CDR3 bases: TGCAGTGCTAGAGATTGGGCAGGGAACGAGCAGTACTTC. Amino acids: CSARDWAGNEQYF.

The chain links TRBV4-2 to TRBJ2-7, with 8 bases aligning to TRBD2. V shed 1 base and J 7 bases; nucleotides not matched to a gene: 12. The CDR3 sequence is 16 residues long. The germline V gene encodes CDR1 LGHNA and CDR2 YNFKEQ. The CDR3 spells CASSQVGLAKRGEQYF. In nucleotides, the CDR3 is TGTGCCAGCAGCCAAGTAGGACTAGCAAAGAGGGGGGAGCAGTACTTC.

The sample holds a few counts of this clonotype. The V gene is TRBV20-1, the J gene TRBJ2-1, with 8 nucleotides matching TRBD1. Per the germline V gene, CDR1 is DFQATT and CDR2 is SNEGSKA (reference sequence). This CDR3 comprises 18 residues. J was trimmed by 0 bases and V by 3 bases; bases with no gene match: 13. The CDR3 sequence: CSASADRVKGYSYNEQFF. The CDR3 nucleotides are TGCAGTGCTAGTGCGGACAGGGTGAAGGGGTACTCCTACAATGAGCAGTTCTTC.

This clonotype was detected a few times. The genes are TRBV29-1 and TRBJ2-3; no definite D call. The CDR3 spans 13 residues. V was shortened by 4 bases and J by 2 bases, with 10 bases between the two germline ends. Germline V CDR1 and CDR2: SQVTM, ANQGSEA. The CDR3 is CSVGLRFTDTQYF. Written as DNA, the CDR3 is TGCAGCGTTGGGTTAAGATTCACAGATACGCAGTATTTT.

This clonotype came up a few times. The chain combines TRBV18 with TRBJ2-7; possibly TRBD1 for D (5 bases). With 2 bases removed from V and 5 bases from J, the gap between germline ends came to 13 bases. Looked up from germline, CDR1 is KGHSH and CDR2 is LQKENI. The length of the CDR3 is 14 residues. CDR3 loop: CASSPKEGVHEQYF. The DNA of the CDR3 is TGTGCCAGCTCACCAAAGGAAGGGGTTCACGAGCAGTACTTC.

The chain links TRBV6-7 to TRBJ1-2, with 7 bases that match TRBD1. TRBV6-7 is marked as an open reading frame, function uncertain. The CDR3 runs to 13 residues. V lost 5 bases, J lost 4 bases, and 4 bases stayed unmatched. The CDR3 nucleotides read TGTGCCAGCAGTCAGGGGGACCCCTATGGCTACACCTTC. Translating it yields CASSQGDPYGYTF.

This clonotype was recorded at least ten times. CDR3 sequence reads: CASSQVSGTYNEQFF. The CDR3 bases are TGTGCCAGCAGCCAAGTGAGCGGTACCTACAATGAGCAGTTCTTC. This sequence joins TRBV3-1 and TRBJ2-1; possible D gene TRBD2, 5 bases. The V gene's germline CDR1 is LGHDT and CDR2 YNNKEL (reference sequence). There are 15 residues in the CDR3. Trimming took 1 base from V and 2 from J, leaving 9 bases between them.